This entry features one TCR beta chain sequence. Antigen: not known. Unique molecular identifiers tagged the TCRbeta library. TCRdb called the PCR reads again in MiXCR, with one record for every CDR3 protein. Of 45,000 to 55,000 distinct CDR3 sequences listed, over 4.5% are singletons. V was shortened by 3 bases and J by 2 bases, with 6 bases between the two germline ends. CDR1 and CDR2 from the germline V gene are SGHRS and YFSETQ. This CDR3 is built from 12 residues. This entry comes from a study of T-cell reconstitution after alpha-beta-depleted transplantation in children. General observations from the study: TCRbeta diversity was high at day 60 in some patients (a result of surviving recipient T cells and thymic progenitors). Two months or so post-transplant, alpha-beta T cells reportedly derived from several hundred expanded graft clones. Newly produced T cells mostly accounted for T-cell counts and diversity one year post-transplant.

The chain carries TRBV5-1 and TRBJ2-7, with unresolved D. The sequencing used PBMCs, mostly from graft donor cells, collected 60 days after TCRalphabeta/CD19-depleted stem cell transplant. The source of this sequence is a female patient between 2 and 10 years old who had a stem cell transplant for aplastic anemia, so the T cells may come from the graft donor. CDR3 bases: TGCGCCAGCAGCTCCAGTACCTACGAGCAGTACTTC. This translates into CASSSSTYEQYF.